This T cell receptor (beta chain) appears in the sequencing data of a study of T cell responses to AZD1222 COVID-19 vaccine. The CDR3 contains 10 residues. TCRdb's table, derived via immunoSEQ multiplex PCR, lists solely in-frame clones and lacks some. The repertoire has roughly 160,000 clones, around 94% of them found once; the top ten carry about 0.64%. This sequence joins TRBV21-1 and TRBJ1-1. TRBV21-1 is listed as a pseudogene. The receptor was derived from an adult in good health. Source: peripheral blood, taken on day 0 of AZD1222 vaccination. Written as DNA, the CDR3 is TGTGCCAGCCGGGATACTGAAGCTTTCTTT. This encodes CASRDTEAFF.